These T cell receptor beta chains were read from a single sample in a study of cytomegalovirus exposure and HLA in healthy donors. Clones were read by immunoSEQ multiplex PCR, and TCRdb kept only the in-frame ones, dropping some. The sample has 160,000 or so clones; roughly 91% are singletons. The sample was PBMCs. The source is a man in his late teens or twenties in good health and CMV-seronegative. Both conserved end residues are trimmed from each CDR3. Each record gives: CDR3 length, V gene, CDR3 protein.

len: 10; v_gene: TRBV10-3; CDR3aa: AITPRRDTIY
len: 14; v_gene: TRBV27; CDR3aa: ASSSGLAGGSNEQF
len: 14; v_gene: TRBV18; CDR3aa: ASSPRTGGTYNEQF
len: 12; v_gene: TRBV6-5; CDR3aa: ATRSGEQDSPLH
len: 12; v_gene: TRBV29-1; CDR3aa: SVARDRPTGELF
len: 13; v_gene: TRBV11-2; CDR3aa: ASSFVRLAGVKQY
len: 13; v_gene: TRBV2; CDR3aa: ASSRRRGGRETQY
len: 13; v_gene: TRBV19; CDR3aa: ASSGWEGLAGELF
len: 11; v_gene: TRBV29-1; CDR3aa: SVDDPGSYEQY
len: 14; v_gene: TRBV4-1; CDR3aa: ASSQDPGRVNTEAF
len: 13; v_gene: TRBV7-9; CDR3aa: ASSLGQGTNYGYT
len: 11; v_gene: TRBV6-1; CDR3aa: ASSPGQGNGYT
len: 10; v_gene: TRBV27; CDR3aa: ASSPEGVRRF
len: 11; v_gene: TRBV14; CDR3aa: ASTPEDRLGYT
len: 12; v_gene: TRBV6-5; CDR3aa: ASSYGQGTEKLF
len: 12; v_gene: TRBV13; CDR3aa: ASSLRGGYNEQF